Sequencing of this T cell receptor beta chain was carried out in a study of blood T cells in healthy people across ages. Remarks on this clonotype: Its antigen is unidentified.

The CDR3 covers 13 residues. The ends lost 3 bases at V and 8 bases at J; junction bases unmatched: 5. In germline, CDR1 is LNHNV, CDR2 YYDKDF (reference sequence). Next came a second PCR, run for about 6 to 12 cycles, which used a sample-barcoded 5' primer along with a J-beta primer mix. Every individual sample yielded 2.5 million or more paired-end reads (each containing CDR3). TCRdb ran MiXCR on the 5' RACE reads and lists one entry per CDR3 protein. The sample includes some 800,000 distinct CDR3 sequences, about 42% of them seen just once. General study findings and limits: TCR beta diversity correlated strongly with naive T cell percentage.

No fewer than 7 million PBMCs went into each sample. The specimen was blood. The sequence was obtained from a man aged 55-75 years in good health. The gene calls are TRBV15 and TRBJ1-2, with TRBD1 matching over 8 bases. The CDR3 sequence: CATSRGQADGYTF. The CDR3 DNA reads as TGTGCCACCAGCAGGGGACAGGCAGACGGCTACACCTTC.